This T cell receptor (beta chain) was captured by sequencing in a study of CD8+ T cells in alopecia areata. Background on the study: The drug, tofacitinib, lasted 6 to 18 months, followed by 6 months off drug. Study-wide points: Shared TCR sequences were less clear between patients than in mice, possibly partly from HLA diversity. When scalp samples are sequenced, resident alphabeta T cells of normal skin are also captured. With tofacitinib ongoing, many expanded lesional clones persisted in both scalp and blood.

V lost 4 bases, J lost 1 base, and 7 bases lay in between. This CDR3 spans 13 amino acids. Germline CDR1 and CDR2: MGHRA and YSYEKL. Following RNA extraction, reverse transcription yielded cDNA that acted as the sequencing template. Profiling relied on immunoSEQ multiplex PCR, and the TCRdb table lists in-frame clones only, not all of them. The table lists more than 95,000 clones, roughly 50% of them singletons. This clone has a handful of counts. Its antigen is currently unknown. Treatment: oral pan-JAK inhibitor, 5-10 mg twice daily. The input for sequencing was CD8+ T cells sorted from blood, taken at week 4, from a patient treated with tofacitinib. This chain uses TRBV4-1 with TRBJ2-5; no definite D call. This sequence originates from a human donor with alopecia areata. The CDR3 reads CASSRSGQETQYF. Written as DNA, the CDR3 is TGCGCCAGCAGCCGGTCTGGCCAAGAGACCCAGTACTTC.